A selection of T cell receptor beta chains follows, all from one sample in a study of blood T cell repertoires in COVID-19. Sequenced by immunoSEQ multiplex PCR; TCRdb stores in-frame clones only, minus some. The repertoire includes roughly 32,000 clones, approximately 89% of them detected once, and 44% sits in the top ten. Source material: peripheral blood. These receptors were obtained from a man in his sixties with active or convalescent COVID-19. Both conserved end residues are part of each CDR3. The D gene is left open where the match is weak. Clone size is shown for a subset of rows, as once, few, many or a class of expanded clone.

V,length,D,J,size,DNA,CDR3
TRBV25-1,13,.,TRBJ1-1,once,TGTGCCAGCAGTCTGAGCATGAACACTGAAGCTTTCTTT,CASSLSMNTEAFF
TRBV5-1,14,.,TRBJ2-5,.,TGCGCCAGCAAATTCTGGGCAGCACAGGAGACCCAGTACTTC,CASKFWAAQETQYF
TRBV3-1/TRBV3-2,19,TRBD2,TRBJ2-1,few,TGTGCCAGCAGCTCAGGGGGACTAGCGGGGGGCCGCTCCTACAATGAGCAGTTCTTC,CASSSGGLAGGRSYNEQFF
TRBV25-1,15,.,TRBJ1-6,.,TGTGCCAGCAGTGAATTTTCCCCCTTTAATTCACCCCTCCACTTT,CASSEFSPFNSPLHF
TRBV19,14,TRBD1,TRBJ1-2,.,TGTGCCAGTAGTAAAATACAGGGGGCTCATGGCTACACCTTC,CASSKIQGAHGYTF
TRBV27,15,.,TRBJ2-6,.,TGTGCCAGCAGCTCACGGGACTCTGGGGCCAACGTCCTGACTTTC,CASSSRDSGANVLTF
TRBV11-2,12,.,TRBJ2-1,.,TGTGCCAGCAGCTTACAAAGCGATGAGCAGTTCTTC,CASSLQSDEQFF
TRBV2,12,.,TRBJ2-1,.,TGTGCCAGCAAACTAGAGAGCAATGAGCAGTTCTTC,CASKLESNEQFF
TRBV19,14,TRBD1,TRBJ1-5,.,TGTGCCAGTAGTGCCCGACAGGGAAATCAGCCCCAGCATTTT,CASSARQGNQPQHF
TRBV12-2,14,.,TRBJ1-2,.,TGTGCAAGTCGCTTAGAGCAGGGCAGGTATGGCTACACCTTC,CASRLEQGRYGYTF
TRBV10-2,15,TRBD1,TRBJ1-5,.,TGCGCCAGCAGTGAGGCAGGGGGGATTTATCAGCCCCAGCATTTT,CASSEAGGIYQPQHF
TRBV5-1,19,TRBD2,TRBJ2-1,once,TGCGCCAGCAGCTTGGTGACTAGCGGGAGGGCACTATCGGACAATGAGCAGTTCTTC,CASSLVTSGRALSDNEQFF
TRBV6-6,11,.,TRBJ1-2,.,TGTGCCAGCAGTTACGGCGGGGGCTACACCTTC,CASSYGGGYTF